The sequence of this T cell receptor beta chain was determined in a study of CD8+ T cells in alopecia areata. Study-wide context: It was oral tofacitinib, at 5 to 10 mg twice daily, that treated patients received.

CDR1 is SGHAT and CDR2 is FQNNGV in the germline V gene. The CDR3 contains 15 residues. The germline V and J ends were trimmed by 6 bases and 1 base, with 15 bases remaining between them. Findings and limits, study-wide: Elevated clonality characterized lesional scalp relative to normal scalp, particularly in alopecia totalis/universalis. Amid tofacitinib therapy, many expanded lesional clones stayed present in scalp and blood. For baseline CD8+ expansion, any link to response stays uncertain with one nonresponder.

This clone has more than one count but fewer than ten. Its antigen remains unidentified. Treatment noted: oral pan-JAK inhibitor, 5-10 mg twice daily. RNA extraction and reverse transcription yielded cDNA as sequencing template. TCRdb's copy holds only in-frame clones and misses some; the assay was immunoSEQ multiplex PCR. In the table there are about 220,000 clones, about 57% of which are singletons. The receptor was derived from a human donor with alopecia areata. V usage is TRBV11-2 and J usage is TRBJ1-1; D might be TRBD1 (6 bases). The sample in question was CD4+ T cells sorted from blood, obtained at week 4, from a patient treated with tofacitinib. This CDR3 is CASRTGQPSNTEAFF. CDR3 bases: TGTGCCAGCAGGACCGGACAGCCCTCGAACACTGAAGCTTTCTTT.